The rows below give T cell receptor beta chains drawn from one sample of a study of T cells in Graves' hyperthyroidism and ophthalmopathy. TCRdb re-analysed the multiplex PCR reads in MiXCR, keeping a single row per CDR3 protein. The table has about 24,000 distinct CDR3 sequences, 49% seen once. The sequenced sample consisted of blood. The source of these receptors is a woman aged 40 to 50 with Graves' hyperthyroidism that later progressed to Graves' ophthalmopathy. Both conserved end residues are part of each CDR3. D genes are given only for firm matches. Only some rows state a clone size, as once, few, many or a class for expanded clones.

TRBV2	NA	few	TRBJ1-6	CASSEEEGRNSPLHF	TGTGCCAGCAGTGAAGAGGAGGGACGGAATTCACCCCTCCACTTT
TRBV19	NA	few	TRBJ1-5	CASRTLQGSNQPQHF	TGTGCCAGTAGAACCCTCCAGGGGAGCAATCAGCCCCAGCATTTT
TRBV6-7	TRBD1	many	TRBJ1-6	CASSYWDRVLSPLHF	TGTGCCAGCAGTTACTGGGACAGGGTATTGTCACCCCTCCACTTT
TRBV24-1	NA	NA	TRBJ2-7	CATSAYSPGQEGEQYF	TGTGCCACCAGTGCCTATTCCCCGGGTCAGGAGGGCGAGCAGTACTTC
TRBV19	NA	NA	TRBJ2-7	CASSIAGPTYEQYF	TGTGCCAGTAGTATAGCAGGTCCTACCTACGAGCAGTACTTC
TRBV10-3	TRBD2	NA	TRBJ2-7	CAIRGLAGGNEQYF	TGTGCCATCAGGGGACTAGCGGGAGGCAACGAGCAGTACTTC
TRBV2	NA	once	TRBJ1-2	CASSVYRADGYTF	TGTGCCAGCAGTGTGTACAGGGCTGATGGCTACACCTTC
TRBV20-1	TRBD1	NA	TRBJ1-1	CSARPPGGFTEAFF	TGCAGTGCTAGACCCCCAGGGGGGTTCACTGAAGCTTTCTTT
TRBV7-6	NA	many	TRBJ2-5	CASKGTARTQYF	TGTGCCAGCAAGGGCACCGCGAGGACCCAGTACTTC
TRBV20-1	TRBD2	few	TRBJ2-7	CSARDPGTSGSYEQYF	TGCAGTGCTAGAGATCCAGGGACTAGCGGGAGCTACGAGCAGTACTTC
TRBV12-3/TRBV12-4	TRBD2	many	TRBJ2-3	CASSFLGGELTDTQYF	TGTGCCAGCAGTTTTCTTGGGGGGGAATTAACAGATACGCAGTATTTT
TRBV7-8	NA	NA	TRBJ2-7	CASSFTGMYEQYF	TGTGCCAGCAGCTTCACCGGGATGTACGAGCAGTACTTC
TRBV19	TRBD2	NA	TRBJ2-1	CASSIRGTSGINEQFF	TGTGCCAGTAGTATTAGGGGGACTAGCGGGATCAATGAGCAGTTCTTC
TRBV7-2	NA	many	TRBJ2-5	CASSSRVQETQYF	TGTGCCAGCAGCTCCAGGGTCCAAGAGACCCAGTACTTC
TRBV19	NA	NA	TRBJ1-5	CASSMLGLNQPQHF	TGTGCCAGTAGTATGCTGGGGCTCAATCAGCCGCAGCATTTT
TRBV14	TRBD2	NA	TRBJ2-7	CASSRGLAGDEQYF	TGTGCCAGCAGCCGGGGACTAGCGGGAGACGAGCAGTACTTC
TRBV2	NA	NA	TRBJ2-7	CASSVSTTETYEQYF	TGTGCCAGCAGTGTCTCTACTACCGAGACCTACGAGCAGTACTTC